The next 23 T cell receptor beta chains were all read from a single sample in a study of T cells in Graves' hyperthyroidism and ophthalmopathy. There were TCR beta CDR3 regions amplified from RNA transcripts. The TCR CDR3 was amplified in a first-round RT-PCR using the HTBI primer set. MiXCR, applied by TCRdb to the multiplex PCR reads, yields one record per CDR3 protein. Of around 580,000 distinct CDR3 sequences listed, about 43% are singletons. The sequenced sample consisted of peripheral blood or thyroid tissue (not recorded which). These receptors were obtained from a woman aged 18-29 years with Graves' hyperthyroidism.

This clonotype was detected ten times or more. The CDR3 region is CASSSDRLGGNTIYF. The CDR3 DNA sequence: TGTGCCAGCAGCTCGGACAGGCTGGGGGGAAACACCATATATTTT. J is TRBJ1-3 and V is TRBV7-9; 7 bases map to TRBD1. The CDR3 covers 15 residues. Germline V gives CDR1 SEHNR, CDR2 FQNEAQ (reference sequence). The junction had 7 bases not matched to a gene; V was cut back by 4 bases and J by 4 bases. The full variable domain, completed using reference TRBV7-9 and TRBJ1-3, is DTGVSQNPRHKITKRGQNVTFRCDPISEHNRLYWYRQTLGQGPEFLTYFQNEAQLEKSRLLSDRFSAERPKGSFSTLEIQRTEQGDSAMYLCASSSDRLGGNTIYFGEGSWLTVV.

DNA for the CDR3: TGTGCCACCGCCCGGGGGACAGGGTTTGAAAAACTGTTTTTT. Amino acids: CATARGTGFEKLFF. The chain links TRBV12-3 or TRBV12-4 to TRBJ1-4; TRBD1 agrees at 9 bases. The J segment lost 7 bases and the V segment lost 10 bases, leaving 10 bases of the junction unmatched. The CDR3 is made up of 14 amino acids.

In its sample, this clonotype was seen many times. The J gene is TRBJ1-2, the V gene TRBV6-6; no clear D. Germline CDR1 MNHNY, CDR2 SVGAGI (reference sequence). This CDR3 spans 15 amino acids. Trimming stripped 5 bases from V and 4 bases from J, with 17 bases between. The CDR3 reads CASSDPERGGYGYTF. As DNA, the CDR3 is TGTGCCAGCAGTGACCCCGAACGGGGAGGCTATGGCTACACCTTC.

This clonotype was counted many times. The gene calls are TRBV7-2 and TRBJ2-7, with D hard to call. V was clipped by 5 bases and J by 0 bases, with 20 bases between them. This CDR3 region has 17 residues. Germline assignment: CDR1 SGHTA and CDR2 FQGNSA. The DNA for the CDR3 is TGTGCCAGCAGCCCCACCATCCCGAGCCCCAGCTCCTACGAGCAGTACTTC. Its translation is CASSPTIPSPSSYEQYF. Using reference TRBV7-2 and TRBJ2-7 for the parts outside the CDR3, the full variable domain is GAGVSQSPSNKVTEKGKDVELRCDPISGHTALYWYRQSLGQGLEFLIYFQGNSAPDKSGLPSDRFSAERTGGSVSTLTIQRTQQEDSAVYLCASSPTIPSPSSYEQYFGPGTRLTVT.

Notes on this clonotype: A much larger clone sits a single nucleotide away, making a read error possible. This chain joins TRBV7-9 and TRBJ2-7, with D tentatively TRBD1 (5 bases). The CDR3 runs 14 residues. Germline CDR1 and CDR2: SEHNR and FQNEAQ (reference sequence). Trimming took 0 bases from V and 6 from J, leaving 12 bases between them. CDR3 DNA: TGTGCCAGCAGCTTAGCGCCGACAGACTGCGAGCAGTACTTC. It yields the protein CASSLAPTDCEQYF.

J is TRBJ2-7 and V is TRBV10-3, with 11 bases matching TRBD1. The CDR3 consists of 15 residues. Germline CDR1 and CDR2: ENHRY and SYGVKD. J gave up 5 bases and V 10 bases, and 13 bases lay outside the gene matches. The DNA for the CDR3 is TGTGCCAGCAGCCATCCGGGACAGGGGGGAAACGAGCAGTACTTC. Protein sequence: CASSHPGQGGNEQYF.

This clonotype occurred once. The chain carries TRBV29-1 and TRBJ1-2, with TRBD1 matching over 12 bases. CDR3 size: 13 residues. From germline, CDR1 is SQVTM and CDR2 ANQGSEA. V was pared by 6 bases and J by 8 bases, with 7 bases of the junction left unmatched. CDR3 in amino acids: CSVGTGGLGGYTF. As DNA, the CDR3 is TGCAGCGTGGGGACAGGGGGCCTAGGGGGCTACACCTTC.

The chain recombines TRBV15 with TRBJ1-2, with D maybe TRBD1 (5 bases). CDR1 LNHNV and CDR2 YYDKDF come from the germline V gene (reference sequence). CDR3 length equals 17 residues. V shed 7 bases and J shed 3 bases, with 24 bases lying between them. The CDR3 nucleotides read TGTGCCACCACCTTGAGGCGGGACGGGGATTCGTACTATGGCTACACCTTC. It translates to CATTLRRDGDSYYGYTF.

This clonotype was detected ten times or more. This chain links TRBV29-1 with TRBJ2-7, with 9 bases lining up with TRBD1. In germline, CDR1 is SQVTM, CDR2 ANQGSEA. Trimming at V came to 1 base and at J to 2 bases, leaving 6 bases not matched to a gene. This CDR3 comprises 15 residues. The CDR3 loop is CSVEGPGQGAYEQYF. The DNA for the CDR3 is TGCAGCGTTGAAGGCCCGGGACAGGGTGCCTACGAGCAGTACTTC.

V gene TRBV28 combines with J gene TRBJ1-1; the D is unclear. Germline CDR1 is MDHEN and CDR2 is SYDVKM. V gave up 7 bases and J gave up 2 bases, with 14 bases separating them. The CDR3 consists of 14 residues. The CDR3 DNA sequence: TGTGCCAGCACCGTTAATGGATTTAACACTGAAGCTTTCTTT. It specifies CASTVNGFNTEAFF.

J is TRBJ1-2 and V is TRBV10-1; perhaps TRBD1 as D (5 bases). Germline loops: CDR1 WNHNN, CDR2 SYGVQD (reference sequence). The ends were cut back, 7 bases at V and 8 bases at J, with 11 bases in the middle. This CDR3 is built from 11 residues. The CDR3 DNA follows: TGCGCCAGCATCAAGGGACGAGGCTACACCTTC. Residues: CASIKGRGYTF.

The rearrangement uses TRBV7-3 and TRBJ2-3; TRBD2 aligns across 9 bases. CDR3 length: 14 amino acids. CDR1 SGHTA and CDR2 FQGTGA come from the germline V gene. V dropped 8 bases and J dropped 2; count of bases not matched to a gene: 5. This CDR3 is CASSTSGHTDTQYF. The CDR3 DNA reads as TGTGCCAGCTCGACTAGCGGTCACACAGATACGCAGTATTTT.

This clonotype was detected many times. The chain has TRBV10-3 and TRBJ1-5, with TRBD1 matching 7 bases. Germline CDR1 ENHRY, CDR2 SYGVKD. The CDR3 loop spans 14 amino acids. Trimming cost V 6 bases and J 5 bases; bases outside gene matches: 7. The CDR3 protein is CAIRKTGEDQPQHF. In DNA, the CDR3 is TGTGCCATCAGGAAAACAGGGGAAGATCAGCCCCAGCATTTT.

This chain connects TRBV7-9 to TRBJ2-5; 7 bases line up with TRBD2. CDR3 length: 17 residues. The junction had 15 bases not matched to a gene; V was cut back by 4 bases and J by 4 bases. CDR1 SEHNR and CDR2 FQNEAQ come from the germline V gene (reference sequence). CDR3 DNA: TGTGCCAGCAGCTCACTAGCGATGGGGAGAGGGCCAGAGACCCAGTACTTC. Amino acids: CASSSLAMGRGPETQYF.

This clonotype has a count of ten or more. The gene calls are TRBV12-3 or TRBV12-4 and TRBJ2-2, with TRBD1 matching 9 bases. This CDR3 contains 16 residues. The junction had 7 bases not matched to a gene; V was cut back by 5 bases and J by 3 bases. In nucleotides, the CDR3 is TGTGCCAGCAGTCTAAACAGGGGGCTGGACACCGGGGAGCTGTTTTTT. It yields the protein CASSLNRGLDTGELFF.

This clonotype has at least ten counts. This chain links TRBV2 with TRBJ1-1, with unresolved D. The length of the CDR3 is 11 residues. Germline V gene lookup returns CDR1 SNHLY and CDR2 FYNNEI. Trimming took 8 bases from V and 10 from J, leaving 14 bases between them. CDR3 coding DNA: TGTGCCAGCGGTTTTTTCCGGATAGCTTTCTTT. Translating gives CASGFFRIAFF.

CDR3 in DNA: TGTGCCAGCAGTTACCGAACTAGTATGCATGAGCAGTTCTTC. Its translation is CASSYRTSMHEQFF. V gene TRBV6-5 combines with J gene TRBJ2-5, with a possible D match to TRBD2 (5 bases). TRBJ2-1 matches the DNA end more closely, so the J call is doubtful. The CDR3 loop spans 14 amino acids. In germline, CDR1 is MNHEY, CDR2 SVGAGI.

Comments on this clonotype: The junction does not match germline at one end; this may be a read error. V is TRBV5-1 and J is TRBJ2-6; the D is unclear. Per germline, CDR1 SGHRS and CDR2 YFSETQ. The CDR3 contains 12 residues. The CDR3 protein is CASSLVRNTEAF. Written as DNA, the CDR3 is TGCGCCAGCAGCTTGGTACGGAACACTGAAGCTTTC.

As regards this clonotype: One base away lies a much larger clone, so this may be a sequencing read error. The chain is built from TRBV6-1 and TRBJ1-4; 7 bases align to TRBD1. V trimming: 11 bases; J trimming: 8 bases; junction bases outside the gene matches: 11. This CDR3 spans 13 amino acids. The V gene's germline CDR1 is MNHNS and CDR2 SASEGT. The CDR3 sequence: CAVRGGSGEKLFF. As DNA, the CDR3 is TGTGCCGTCAGGGGGGGGTCGGGCGAAAAACTGTTTTTT.

This chain links TRBV20-1 with TRBJ1-1; weak D call: TRBD1 (6 bases). CDR1 is DFQATT and CDR2 is SNEGSKA in the germline V gene (reference sequence). The CDR3 runs 13 residues. Trimming took off 6 bases at V and 2 bases at J, with 13 bases between the two ends. The CDR3 DNA reads as TGCAGTGCGAGGACAGAGATAAACACTGAAGCTTTCTTT. Translation gives CSARTEINTEAFF.

In this sample, this clonotype turned up many times. This sequence joins TRBV6-1 and TRBJ1-6, with unresolved D. Germline loops: CDR1 MNHNS, CDR2 SASEGT. The CDR3 is 15 residues long. Trimming took off 0 bases at V and 3 bases at J, with 6 bases between the two ends. CDR3 in amino acids: CASSEAGFYNSPLHF. CDR3 sequence (DNA): TGTGCCAGCAGTGAAGCAGGATTCTATAATTCACCCCTCCACTTT.

Ten or more counts support this clonotype. The chain is built from TRBV13 and TRBJ2-7, with 8 bases aligning to TRBD1. This CDR3 comprises 14 residues. CDR1 and CDR2 (germline): PRHDT, FYEKMQ (reference sequence). Trimming took 4 bases from V and 6 from J; bases not matched to a gene: 8. This chain's CDR3 is CASSSSTGVVEQYF. CDR3 DNA sequence: TGTGCCAGCAGCTCATCGACAGGGGTCGTCGAGCAGTACTTC.

This clonotype appeared a few times. The CDR3 here is CASHLPGQLYGYTF. The CDR3 DNA reads as TGTGCCAGTCACCTTCCGGGACAGCTCTATGGCTACACCTTC. The chain uses TRBV28 and TRBJ1-2; TRBD1 matches 7 bases. Per germline, CDR1 MDHEN and CDR2 SYDVKM. V shed 9 bases, J shed 4 bases, and the junction held 11 bases outside the gene matches. The CDR3 covers 14 residues.